The 7 T cell receptor beta chains in this list originate from one sample, sequenced in a study of OX40 agonist ivuxolimab in advanced cancers. Generated by immunoSEQ multiplex PCR, the TCRdb table keeps only in-frame clones and is missing some. The data contain 60,000 to 70,000 clones, roughly 80% of them singletons. The specimen comprised CD4+ or CD8+ T cells sorted from blood, sampled in a trial of the OX40 agonist ivuxolimab. The source is an adult with an advanced solid tumor such as melanoma, head and neck, liver or kidney cancer.

This chain connects TRBV10-2 to TRBJ1-3; TRBD1 matches 10 bases. CDR3 length: 15 residues. V was pared by 6 bases and J by 3 bases, with 5 bases of the junction left unmatched. The germline CDR1 and CDR2 sequences are WSHSY and SAAADI. The CDR3 spells CASSPGTGVGNTIYF. CDR3 DNA sequence: TGCGCCAGCAGCCCCGGGACAGGGGTTGGAAACACCATATATTTT.

This chain's CDR3 is CASSSAELSGNTIYF. CDR3 DNA: TGTGCCAGCAGCTCCGCGGAGCTCTCTGGAAACACCATATATTTT. The chain combines TRBV7-8 with TRBJ1-3; no clear D. Germline V lookup: CDR1 SGHVS, CDR2 FQNEAQ. The V end lost 4 bases, the J end lost 0 bases, and 10 bases lay between the germline ends. This CDR3 region has 15 residues.

The gene calls are TRBV2 and TRBJ2-4, with TRBD2 matching over 10 bases. The CDR3 covers 14 residues. The germline V gene has CDR1 SNHLY and CDR2 FYNNEI. V dropped 2 bases and J dropped 6; count of bases not matched to a gene: 1. This CDR3 is CASSESSGRNIQYF. As DNA, the CDR3 is TGTGCCAGCAGTGAATCTAGCGGGAGAAACATTCAGTACTTC.

J is TRBJ2-7 and V is TRBV9; possible D gene TRBD2, 5 bases. CDR1 SGDLS and CDR2 YYNGEE come from the germline V gene. Trimming cost V 0 bases and J 2 bases, with 12 bases left between them. The CDR3 has 15 residues. DNA of the CDR3: TGTGCCAGCAGCGTAGGTGGTAGCGAGACCTACGAGCAGTACTTC. It translates to CASSVGGSETYEQYF. Looking up the rest from reference TRBV9 and TRBJ2-7 gives the full variable domain: DSGVTQTPKHLITATGQRVTLRCSPRSGDLSVYWYQQSLDQGLQFLIQYYNGEERAKGNILERFSAQQFPDLHSELNLSSLELGDSALYFCASSVGGSETYEQYFGPGTRLTVT.

This chain links TRBV5-4 with TRBJ2-1, with D tentatively TRBD2 (5 bases). V lost 1 base and J lost 0, with 8 bases in between. The CDR3 extends over 15 amino acids. Germline CDR1 reads SGHNT; CDR2 reads YYREEE (reference sequence). CDR3 protein: CASSLLGGSYNEQFF. As DNA, the CDR3 is TGTGCCAGCAGCTTGCTTGGAGGCTCCTACAATGAGCAGTTCTTC. Combining the CDR3 with reference TRBV5-4 and TRBJ2-1 gives the whole variable domain ETGVTQSPTHLIKTRGQQVTLRCSSQSGHNTVSWYQQALGQGPQFIFQYYREEENGRGNFPPRFSGLQFPNYSSELNVNALELDDSALYLCASSLLGGSYNEQFFGPGTRLTVL.

This rearrangement joins TRBV28 to TRBJ1-5; perhaps TRBD1 as D (6 bases). The CDR3 runs to 15 residues. Trimming left V 8 bases short and J 4 bases short, with 18 bases between. Germline V gene sequence: CDR1 MDHEN, CDR2 SYDVKM. CDR3: CASGSPGGPNQPQHF. CDR3 nucleotides: TGTGCCAGCGGTTCACCCGGGGGCCCTAATCAGCCCCAGCATTTT.

The chain links TRBV10-2 to TRBJ1-3; 9 bases agree with TRBD1. Germline-derived CDR1 and CDR2 are WSHSY and SAAADI. The CDR3 covers 16 residues. V lost 2 bases to trimming and J lost 3 bases; unmatched junction nucleotides: 5. In DNA, the CDR3 is TGCGCCAGCAGTGAGACACAGGGGGCTTTTGGAAACACCATATATTTT. It yields the protein CASSETQGAFGNTIYF.